The clone carrying this T cell receptor (beta chain) was seen many times. Its antigen is still unknown. The data are from a study of neurological immune-mediated disorders. Study-level points and caveats: In HTLV-1-associated myelopathy, TCR clonal expansion was greatest, and in multiple sclerosis it was least, below healthy controls.

Sample time point: longitudinal time-point 3. Using its own MiXCR run on the 5' RACE reads, TCRdb lists one record per CDR3 protein. The sample lists about 53,000 distinct CDR3 sequences; 7.5% to 9.5% were seen once. The receptor was derived from a woman aged 40 to 50 in good health. The sequencing input was PBMCs.

The CDR3 loop is CASSPRQGTNEKLFF. For the CDR3, the DNA is TGTGCCAGCAGCCCTAGACAGGGGACTAATGAAAAACTGTTTTTT. The chain has TRBV7-2 and TRBJ1-4, with TRBD1 matching 8 bases. Germline trimming cut 5 bases from V and 2 bases from J; bases unmatched to any gene: 4. The CDR3 runs 15 residues. Per germline, CDR1 SGHTA and CDR2 FQGNSA.